This T cell receptor (beta chain) comes out of a study of cytomegalovirus exposure and HLA in healthy donors. Trimming stripped 1 base from V and 0 bases from J, with 7 bases between. CDR1 is SGHDT, CDR2 YYEEEE, per germline. The CDR3 totals 14 residues. The PCR employed 60 Vbeta primers together with 13 Jbeta primers. Only in-frame clones appear in the TCRdb table, and some are missing; sequencing was by immunoSEQ multiplex PCR. This table holds 100,000 to 150,000 clones, roughly four fifths found once. General study findings and limits: It emerged from a later analysis that several of the most significant clusters appeared to be linked to common viral pathogens. Indistinguishability led to the exclusion of some V segments, TRBV6-2 and TRBV6-3 included. As immune exposure information, only CMV serostatus was available.

This clone turned up a few times. What it binds is not known. The chain joins TRBV5-6 to TRBJ2-5; D may be TRBD2 (5 bases). The TCR was taken from a boy between 10 and 17 years old in good health and CMV-seronegative. The material sequenced was PBMCs. This chain's CDR3 is CASSLIGDQETQYF. CDR3 coding DNA: TGTGCCAGCAGCTTGATCGGGGACCAAGAGACCCAGTACTTC.